The clone carrying this TCR beta chain rates as medium-sized. Its antigen is not known. The record originates from a study of cytomegalovirus exposure and HLA in healthy donors. Background on the study: Unique TCRs numbering some 93 million, obtained from HLA-typed donors, made up an early data release.

13 Jbeta primers and 60 Vbeta primers were used for the PCR. Assay: immunoSEQ multiplex PCR; the TCRdb copy retains only in-frame clones and omits some. This table holds about 80,000 clones, 80% found once. Notes on the study in general: On later analysis, the bulk of CMV-associated TCR beta chains appeared to be HLA-restricted. Presence/absence analyses assumed roughly uniform sequencing depth across donors.

The V end lost 4 bases, the J end lost 5 bases, and 8 bases lay between the germline ends. This CDR3 comprises 13 residues. Per the germline V gene, CDR1 is SGHDN and CDR2 is FVKESK. This TCR was recovered from a man in his fifties in good health and CMV-seropositive. The sample comprised PBMCs. The rearrangement links TRBV14 to TRBJ1-4; D remains ambiguous. The CDR3 DNA is TGTGCCAGCAGCCCTGGAGGGAATGAAAAACTGTTTTTT. Translating gives CASSPGGNEKLFF. The full variable domain, rest sourced from reference TRBV14 and TRBJ1-4, is EAGVTQFPSHSVIEKGQTVTLRCDPISGHDNLYWYRRVMGKEIKFLLHFVKESKQDESGMPNNRFLAERTGGTYSTLKVQPAELEDSGVYFCASSPGGNEKLFFGSGTQLSVL.